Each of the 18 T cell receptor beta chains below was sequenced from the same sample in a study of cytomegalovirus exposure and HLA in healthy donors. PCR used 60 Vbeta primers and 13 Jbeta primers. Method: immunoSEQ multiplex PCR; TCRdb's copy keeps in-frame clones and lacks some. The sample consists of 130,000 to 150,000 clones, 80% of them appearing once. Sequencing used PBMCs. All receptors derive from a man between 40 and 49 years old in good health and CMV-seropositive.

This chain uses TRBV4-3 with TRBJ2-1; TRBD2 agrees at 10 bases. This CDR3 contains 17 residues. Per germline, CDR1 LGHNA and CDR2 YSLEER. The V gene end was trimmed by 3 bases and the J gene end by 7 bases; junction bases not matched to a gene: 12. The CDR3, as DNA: TGCGCCAGCAGCCATACAGCGGGGGGGAGTTATTATAATGAGCAGTTCTTC. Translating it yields CASSHTAGGSYYNEQFF.

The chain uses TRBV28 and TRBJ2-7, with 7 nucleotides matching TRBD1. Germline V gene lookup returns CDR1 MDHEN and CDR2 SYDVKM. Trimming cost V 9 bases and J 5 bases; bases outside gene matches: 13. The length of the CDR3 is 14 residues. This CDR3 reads CASDYRGLPHEQYF. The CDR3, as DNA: TGTGCCAGTGATTACAGGGGCCTCCCCCACGAGCAGTACTTC.

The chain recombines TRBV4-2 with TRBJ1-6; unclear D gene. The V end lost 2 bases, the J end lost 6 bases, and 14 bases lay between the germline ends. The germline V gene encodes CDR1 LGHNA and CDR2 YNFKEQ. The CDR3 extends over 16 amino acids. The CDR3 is CASSQYDRGTNSPLHF. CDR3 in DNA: TGTGCCAGCAGCCAATACGACCGAGGTACTAATTCACCCCTCCACTTT.

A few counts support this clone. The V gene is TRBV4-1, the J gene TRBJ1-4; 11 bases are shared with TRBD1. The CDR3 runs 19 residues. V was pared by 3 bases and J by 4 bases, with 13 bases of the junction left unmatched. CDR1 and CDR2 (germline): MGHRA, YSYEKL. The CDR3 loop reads CASSHLKLRGTGGNEKLFF. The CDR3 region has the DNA TGCGCCAGCAGCCATCTCAAACTACGGGGGACAGGGGGTAATGAAAAACTGTTTTTT.

The CDR3 here is CASLDSEQFF. The CDR3 DNA reads as TGTGCCAGCCTGGACAGTGAGCAGTTCTTC. The V and J genes are TRBV6-1 and TRBJ2-1; TRBD1 is a possible D gene (6 bases). CDR3 size: 10 residues. Germline CDR1 is MNHNS and CDR2 is SASEGT. Trimming cost V 8 bases and J 9 bases, with 8 bases left between them.

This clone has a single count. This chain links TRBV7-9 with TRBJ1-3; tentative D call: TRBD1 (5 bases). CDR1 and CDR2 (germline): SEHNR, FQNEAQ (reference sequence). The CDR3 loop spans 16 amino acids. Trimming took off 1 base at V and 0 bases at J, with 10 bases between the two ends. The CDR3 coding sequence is TGTGCCAGCAGCTTAGAGATCGACAGCTCTGGAAACACCATATATTTT. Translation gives CASSLEIDSSGNTIYF.

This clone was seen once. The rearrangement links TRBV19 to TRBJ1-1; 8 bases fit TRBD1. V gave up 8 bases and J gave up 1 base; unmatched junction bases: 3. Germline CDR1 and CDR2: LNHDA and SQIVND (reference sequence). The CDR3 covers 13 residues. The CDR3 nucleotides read TGTGCCAGTGACGACAGGGGGAACACTGAAGCTTTCTTT. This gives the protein CASDDRGNTEAFF.

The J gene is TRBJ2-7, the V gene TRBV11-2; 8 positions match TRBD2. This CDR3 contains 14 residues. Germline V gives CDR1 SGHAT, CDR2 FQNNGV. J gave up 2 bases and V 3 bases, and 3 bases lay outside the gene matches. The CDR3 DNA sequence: TGTGCCAGCAGCTTCACTAGCGGTGCCTACGAGCAGTACTTC. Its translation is CASSFTSGAYEQYF.

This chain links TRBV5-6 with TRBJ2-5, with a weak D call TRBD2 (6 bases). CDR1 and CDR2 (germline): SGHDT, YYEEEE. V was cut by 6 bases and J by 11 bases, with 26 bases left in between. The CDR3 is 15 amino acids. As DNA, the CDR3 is TGTGCCAGCACAGACGCACCCCCCTGGCCGGGGGAGCAGTACTTC. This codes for CASTDAPPWPGEQYF.

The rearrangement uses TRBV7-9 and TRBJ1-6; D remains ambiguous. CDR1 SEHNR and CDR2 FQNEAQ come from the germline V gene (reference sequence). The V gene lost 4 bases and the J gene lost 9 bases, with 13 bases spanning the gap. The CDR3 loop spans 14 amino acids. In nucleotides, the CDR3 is TGTGCCAGCAGCTCAGACCCCCGGGGTTCACCCCTCCACTTT. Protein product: CASSSDPRGSPLHF.

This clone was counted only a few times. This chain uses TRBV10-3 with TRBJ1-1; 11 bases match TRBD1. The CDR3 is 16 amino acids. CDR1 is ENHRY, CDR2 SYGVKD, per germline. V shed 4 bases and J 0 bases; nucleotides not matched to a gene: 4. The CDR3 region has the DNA TGTGCCATCAGTGGGACAGGGGGCTGGGTGAACACTGAAGCTTTCTTT. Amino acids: CAISGTGGWVNTEAFF.

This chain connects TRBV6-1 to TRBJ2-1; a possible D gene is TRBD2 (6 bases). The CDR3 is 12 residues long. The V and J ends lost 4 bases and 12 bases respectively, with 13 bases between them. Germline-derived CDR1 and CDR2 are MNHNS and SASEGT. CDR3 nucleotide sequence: TGTGCCAGCAGTGGTCTAAGTAGCGGGCAGTTCTTC. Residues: CASSGLSSGQFF.

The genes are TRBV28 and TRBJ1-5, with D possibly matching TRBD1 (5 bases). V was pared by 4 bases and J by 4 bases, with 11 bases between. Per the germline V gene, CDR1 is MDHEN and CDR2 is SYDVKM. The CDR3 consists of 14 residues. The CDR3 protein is CASSSPGFNQPQHF. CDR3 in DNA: TGTGCCAGCAGTTCACCAGGGTTTAATCAGCCCCAGCATTTT.

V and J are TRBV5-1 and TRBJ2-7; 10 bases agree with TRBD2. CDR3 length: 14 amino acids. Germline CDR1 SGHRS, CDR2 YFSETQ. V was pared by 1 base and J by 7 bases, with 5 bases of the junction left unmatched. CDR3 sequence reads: CASSLTSGVGEQYF. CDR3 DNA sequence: TGCGCCAGCAGCTTGACTAGCGGGGTCGGGGAGCAGTACTTC.

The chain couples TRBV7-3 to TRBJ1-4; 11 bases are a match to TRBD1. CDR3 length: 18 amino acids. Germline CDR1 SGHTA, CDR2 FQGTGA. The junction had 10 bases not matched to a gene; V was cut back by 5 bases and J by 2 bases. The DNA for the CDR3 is TGTGCCAGCAGCCCCCGGGACAGGGGGAATGGGACTAATGAAAAACTGTTTTTT. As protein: CASSPRDRGNGTNEKLFF.

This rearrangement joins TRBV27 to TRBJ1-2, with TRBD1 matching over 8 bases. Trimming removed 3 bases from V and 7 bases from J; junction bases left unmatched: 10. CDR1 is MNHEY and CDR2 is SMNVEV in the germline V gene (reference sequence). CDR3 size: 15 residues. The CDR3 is CASSLTGQGGGGYTF. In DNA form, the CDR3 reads TGTGCCAGCAGTTTGACCGGACAGGGAGGTGGTGGCTACACCTTC.

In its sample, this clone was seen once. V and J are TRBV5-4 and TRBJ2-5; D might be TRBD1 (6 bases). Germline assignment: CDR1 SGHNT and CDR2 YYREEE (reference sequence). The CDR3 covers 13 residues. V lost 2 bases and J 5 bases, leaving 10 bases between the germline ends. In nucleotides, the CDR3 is TGTGCCAGCAGCTTAGGGGGTCGGGAGACCCAGTACTTC. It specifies CASSLGGRETQYF.

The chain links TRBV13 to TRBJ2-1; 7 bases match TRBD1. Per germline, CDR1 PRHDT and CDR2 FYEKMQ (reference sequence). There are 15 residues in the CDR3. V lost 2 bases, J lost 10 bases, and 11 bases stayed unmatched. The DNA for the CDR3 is TGTGCCAGCAGCTTATCCCCCAGGGGGAGCGGAGAGCAGTTCTTC. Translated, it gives CASSLSPRGSGEQFF.